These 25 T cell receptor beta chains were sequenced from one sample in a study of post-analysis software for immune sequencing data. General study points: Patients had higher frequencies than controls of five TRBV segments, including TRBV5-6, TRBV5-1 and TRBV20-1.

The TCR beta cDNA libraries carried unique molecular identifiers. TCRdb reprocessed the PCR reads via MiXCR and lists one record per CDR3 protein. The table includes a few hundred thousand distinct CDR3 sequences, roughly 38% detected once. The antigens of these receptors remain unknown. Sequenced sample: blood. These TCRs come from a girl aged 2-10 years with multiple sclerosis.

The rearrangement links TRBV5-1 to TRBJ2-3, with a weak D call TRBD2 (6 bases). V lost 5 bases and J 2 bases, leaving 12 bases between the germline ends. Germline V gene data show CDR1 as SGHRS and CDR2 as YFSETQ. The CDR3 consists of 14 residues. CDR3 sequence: CASRGRGNTDTQYF. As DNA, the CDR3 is TGCGCCAGCAGGGGCCGGGGGAACACAGATACGCAGTATTTT.

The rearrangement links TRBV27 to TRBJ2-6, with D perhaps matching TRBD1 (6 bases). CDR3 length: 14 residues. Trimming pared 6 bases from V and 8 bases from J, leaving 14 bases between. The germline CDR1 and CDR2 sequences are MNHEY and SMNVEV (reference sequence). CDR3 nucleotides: TGTGCCAGCAGCCCAGTAAGGGGGTCCAACGTCCTGACTTTC. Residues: CASSPVRGSNVLTF. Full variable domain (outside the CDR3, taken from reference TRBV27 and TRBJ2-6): EAQVTQNPRYLITVTGKKLTVTCSQNMNHEYMSWYRQDPGLGLRQIYYSMNVEVTDKGDVPEGYKVSRKEKRNFPLILESPSPNQTSLYFCASSPVRGSNVLTFGAGSRLTVL.

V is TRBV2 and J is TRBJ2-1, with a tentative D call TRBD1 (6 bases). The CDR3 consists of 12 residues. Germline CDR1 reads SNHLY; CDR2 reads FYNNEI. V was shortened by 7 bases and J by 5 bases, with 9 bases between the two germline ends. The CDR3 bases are TGTGCCAGCAATACAGGGCACAATGAGCAGTTCTTC. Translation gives CASNTGHNEQFF.

As DNA, the CDR3 is TGTGCCAGCAGTTTAACGGACCCAAGCACAGATACGCAGTATTTT. As protein: CASSLTDPSTDTQYF. The V gene is TRBV12-3 or TRBV12-4, the J gene TRBJ2-3, with no clear D. This CDR3 has 15 amino acids. Between the trimmed V and J ends, which lost 2 bases and 0 bases, there was a span of 9 bases.

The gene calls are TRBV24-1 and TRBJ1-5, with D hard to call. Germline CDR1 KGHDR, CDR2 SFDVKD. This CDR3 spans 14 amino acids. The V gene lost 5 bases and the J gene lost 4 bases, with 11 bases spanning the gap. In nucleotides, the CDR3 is TGTGCCACCAGTGGGAAAAGGGCTAATCAGCCCCAGCATTTT. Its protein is CATSGKRANQPQHF.

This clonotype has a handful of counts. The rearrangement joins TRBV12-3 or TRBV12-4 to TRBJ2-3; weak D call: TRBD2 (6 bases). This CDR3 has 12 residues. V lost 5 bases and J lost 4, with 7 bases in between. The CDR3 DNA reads TGTGCCAGCAGTCCGGGGGCAGATACGCAGTATTTT. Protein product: CASSPGADTQYF.

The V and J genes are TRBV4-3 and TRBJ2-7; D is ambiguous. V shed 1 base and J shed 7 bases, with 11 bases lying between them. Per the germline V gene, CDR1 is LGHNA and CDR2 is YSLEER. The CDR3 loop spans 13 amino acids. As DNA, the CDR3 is TGCGCCAGCAGCCAAGGGGGTCCGGTTGAGCAGTACTTC. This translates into CASSQGGPVEQYF.

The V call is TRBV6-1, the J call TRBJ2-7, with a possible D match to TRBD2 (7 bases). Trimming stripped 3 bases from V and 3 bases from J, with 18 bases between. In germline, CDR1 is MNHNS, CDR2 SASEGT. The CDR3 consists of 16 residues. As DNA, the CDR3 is TGTGCCAGCAGTGATCTGGGGGGGACAAGGGGCTACGAGCAGTACTTC. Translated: CASSDLGGTRGYEQYF.

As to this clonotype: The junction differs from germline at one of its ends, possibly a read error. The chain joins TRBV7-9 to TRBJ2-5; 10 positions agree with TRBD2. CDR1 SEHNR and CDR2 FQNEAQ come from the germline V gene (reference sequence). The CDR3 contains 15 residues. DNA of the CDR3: TGCTCCCGGACTAGCGGAGAGGGGTACCAAGAGACCCAGTACTTC. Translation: CSRTSGEGYQETQYF. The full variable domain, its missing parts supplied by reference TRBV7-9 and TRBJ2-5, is DTGVSQNPRHKITKRGQNVTFRCDPISEHNRLYWYRQTLGQGPEFLTYFQNEAQLEKSRLLSDRFSAERPKGSFSTLEIQRTEQGDSAMYLCSRTSGEGYQETQYFGPGTRLLVL.

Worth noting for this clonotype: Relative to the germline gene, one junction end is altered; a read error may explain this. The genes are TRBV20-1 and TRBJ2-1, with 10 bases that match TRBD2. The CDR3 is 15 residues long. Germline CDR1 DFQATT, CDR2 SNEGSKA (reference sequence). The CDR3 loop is CSDRFLAGAYNEQFF. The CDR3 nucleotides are TGCAGTGATAGATTTCTAGCGGGAGCCTACAATGAGCAGTTCTTC.

Written as DNA, the CDR3 is TGCAGCGCCGGGACTAGCGGGACGATGGAGACCCAGTACTTC. It codes for CSAGTSGTMETQYF. The V and J genes are TRBV29-1 and TRBJ2-5; 13 positions agree with TRBD2. V trimming: 7 bases; J trimming: 5 bases; junction bases outside the gene matches: 7. Per the germline V gene, CDR1 is SQVTM and CDR2 is ANQGSEA. This CDR3 region has 14 residues.

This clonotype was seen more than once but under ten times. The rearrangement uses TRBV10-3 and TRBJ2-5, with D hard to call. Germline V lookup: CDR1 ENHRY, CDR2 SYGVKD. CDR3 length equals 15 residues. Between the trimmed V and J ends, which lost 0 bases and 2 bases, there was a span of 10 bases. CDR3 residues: CAISESSSPQETQYF. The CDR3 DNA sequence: TGTGCCATCAGTGAGTCGAGTAGCCCTCAAGAGACCCAGTACTTC.

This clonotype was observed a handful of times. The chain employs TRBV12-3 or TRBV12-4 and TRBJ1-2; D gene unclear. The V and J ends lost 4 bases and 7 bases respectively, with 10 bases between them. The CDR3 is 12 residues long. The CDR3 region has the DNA TGTGCCAGCAGTTCCGGGAGATCTGGCTACACCTTC. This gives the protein CASSSGRSGYTF.

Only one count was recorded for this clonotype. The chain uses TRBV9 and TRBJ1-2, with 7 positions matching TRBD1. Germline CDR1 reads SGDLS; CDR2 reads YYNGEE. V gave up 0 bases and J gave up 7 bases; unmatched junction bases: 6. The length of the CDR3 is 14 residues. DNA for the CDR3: TGTGCCAGCAGCGTAGGAGGGGGCTCGCGTGGCTACACCTTC. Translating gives CASSVGGGSRGYTF.

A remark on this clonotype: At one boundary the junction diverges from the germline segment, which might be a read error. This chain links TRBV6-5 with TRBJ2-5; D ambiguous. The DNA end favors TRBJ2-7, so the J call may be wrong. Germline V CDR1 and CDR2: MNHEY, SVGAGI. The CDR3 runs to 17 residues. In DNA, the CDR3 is TGTGCCAGCAGCTACTCGATGAAGGGATCCGACCCCTACGAGCAGTACTTC. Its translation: CASSYSMKGSDPYEQYF.

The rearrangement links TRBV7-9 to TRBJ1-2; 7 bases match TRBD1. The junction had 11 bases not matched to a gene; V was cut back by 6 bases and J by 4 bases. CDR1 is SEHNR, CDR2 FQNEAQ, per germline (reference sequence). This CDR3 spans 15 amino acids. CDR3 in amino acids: CASSSQVYRGYGYTF. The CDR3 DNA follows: TGTGCCAGCAGTTCCCAGGTATACAGGGGCTATGGCTACACCTTC. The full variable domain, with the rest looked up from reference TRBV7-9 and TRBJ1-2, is DTGVSQNPRHKITKRGQNVTFRCDPISEHNRLYWYRQTLGQGPEFLTYFQNEAQLEKSRLLSDRFSAERPKGSFSTLEIQRTEQGDSAMYLCASSSQVYRGYGYTFGSGTRLTVV.

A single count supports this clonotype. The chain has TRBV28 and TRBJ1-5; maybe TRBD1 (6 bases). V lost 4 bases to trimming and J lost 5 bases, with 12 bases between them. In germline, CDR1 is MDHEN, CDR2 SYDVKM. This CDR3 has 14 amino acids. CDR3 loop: CASSYPDSHQPQHF. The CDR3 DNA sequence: TGTGCCAGCAGTTACCCGGACAGCCATCAGCCCCAGCATTTT.

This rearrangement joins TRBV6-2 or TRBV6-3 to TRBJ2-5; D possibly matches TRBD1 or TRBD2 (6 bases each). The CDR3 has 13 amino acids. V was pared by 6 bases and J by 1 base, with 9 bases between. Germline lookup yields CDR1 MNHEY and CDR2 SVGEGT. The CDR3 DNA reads TGTGCCAGCAGACAGGGACTCCAAGAGACCCAGTACTTC. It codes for CASRQGLQETQYF.

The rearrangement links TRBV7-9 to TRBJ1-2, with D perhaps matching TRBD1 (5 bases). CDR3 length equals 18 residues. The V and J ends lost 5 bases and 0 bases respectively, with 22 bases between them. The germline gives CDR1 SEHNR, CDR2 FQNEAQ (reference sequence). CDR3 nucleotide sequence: TGTGCCAGCAGCCCAGTGTGGGACCTACAACACTCTAACTATGGCTACACCTTC. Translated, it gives CASSPVWDLQHSNYGYTF.

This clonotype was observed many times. CDR3 protein: CSARKRSGGTQETQYF. For the CDR3, the DNA is TGCAGTGCTAGAAAGAGGTCGGGGGGGACCCAAGAGACCCAGTACTTC. The chain combines TRBV20-1 with TRBJ2-5, with TRBD2 identical over 8 bases. The CDR3 consists of 16 residues. V shed 2 bases and J 1 base; nucleotides not matched to a gene: 9. Germline lookup yields CDR1 DFQATT and CDR2 SNEGSKA (reference sequence).

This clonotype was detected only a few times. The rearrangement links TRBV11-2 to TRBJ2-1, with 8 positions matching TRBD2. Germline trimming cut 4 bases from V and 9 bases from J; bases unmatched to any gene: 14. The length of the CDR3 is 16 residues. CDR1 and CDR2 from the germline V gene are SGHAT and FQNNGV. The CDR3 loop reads CASSSFAGGGTSEQFF. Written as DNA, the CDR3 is TGTGCCAGCAGCTCGTTCGCTGGCGGGGGGACCTCTGAGCAGTTCTTC.

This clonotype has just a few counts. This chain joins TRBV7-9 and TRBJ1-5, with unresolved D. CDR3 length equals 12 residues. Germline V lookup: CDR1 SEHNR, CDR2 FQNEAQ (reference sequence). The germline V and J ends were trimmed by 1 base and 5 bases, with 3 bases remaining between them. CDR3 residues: CASSLEHQPQHF. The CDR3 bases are TGTGCCAGCAGCTTAGAACATCAGCCCCAGCATTTT.

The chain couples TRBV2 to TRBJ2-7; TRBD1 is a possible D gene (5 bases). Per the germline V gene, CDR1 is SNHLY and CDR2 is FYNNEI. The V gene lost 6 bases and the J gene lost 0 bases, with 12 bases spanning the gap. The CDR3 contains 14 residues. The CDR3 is CASRYPGRSYEQYF. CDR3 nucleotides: TGTGCCAGCAGATATCCAGGGCGCTCCTACGAGCAGTACTTC.

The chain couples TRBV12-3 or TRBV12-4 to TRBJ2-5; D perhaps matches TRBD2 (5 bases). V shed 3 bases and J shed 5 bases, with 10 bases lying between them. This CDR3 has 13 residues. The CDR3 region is CASSFWGVETQYF. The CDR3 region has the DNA TGTGCCAGCAGTTTCTGGGGAGTTGAGACCCAGTACTTC.

CDR3 residues: CASSPPGQIYGYTF. Here the CDR3 DNA reads TGTGCCAGCAGTCCCCCGGGACAGATCTATGGCTACACCTTC. The chain combines TRBV28 with TRBJ1-2, with TRBD1 identical over 7 bases. This CDR3 spans 14 amino acids. Germline CDR1 MDHEN, CDR2 SYDVKM. The trim removed 5 bases at V and 4 bases at J, leaving 7 bases unmatched.